This TCR beta chain comes out of a study of blood T cell repertoires in COVID-19. Study details: The origin of the acute and convalescent COVID-19 samples was the United States, Italy and Spain. T cells, B-cell-depleted T cells, or PBMCs supplied cDNA or gDNA.

This clone was observed once. The CDR3 runs to 14 residues. In germline, CDR1 is MNHNY, CDR2 SVGAGI (reference sequence). V gave up 7 bases and J gave up 6 bases, with 18 bases separating them. Methods used by the authors: Amplification with reference gene primers provided the estimates of nucleated cell counts. Sequencing was performed with immunoSEQ multiplex PCR; in TCRdb, only in-frame clones are kept and a portion is missing. The V and J calls and clone size were taken over from that table, and D and trimming were inferred from the DNA. Of approximately 270,000 clones listed, around 82% were seen once; the top ten hold approximately 14%.

This TCR was recovered from a person aged 70 to 85 with COVID-19, enrolled during active disease. J is TRBJ1-2 and V is TRBV6-6; a weak D match, TRBD1 (6 bases). Sequencing was performed on peripheral blood. The CDR3, as DNA: TGTGCCAGCACCGCCAGGGGCGGATTGAATGGCTACACCTTC. Its protein product is CASTARGGLNGYTF.